This T cell receptor (beta chain) was identified in a study of cytomegalovirus exposure and HLA in healthy donors. Study-level findings and limits: Three chains tied to CMV proved CMV antigen-specific in vitro. For cytomegalovirus status, the classifier reportedly gave diagnoses with high specificity and sensitivity. Rare TCR sequences predominated, though certain public TCRs were found in many donors. Researchers catalogued about 150 TCR beta chains as cytomegalovirus-associated.

The CDR3 is made up of 14 amino acids. The trim removed 3 bases at V and 4 bases at J, leaving 4 bases unmatched. From germline, CDR1 is SGHAT and CDR2 FQNNGV. To note about this clone: What it binds is not known.

Data came from immunoSEQ multiplex PCR; TCRdb stores just in-frame clones and leaves some out. The data contain approximately 39,000 clones, approximately 92% of them singletons. This TCR was sampled from a man younger than 35 in good health and CMV-seronegative. The sample taken for sequencing was PBMCs. This chain joins TRBV11-2 and TRBJ1-2, with TRBD1 identical over 8 bases. As DNA, the CDR3 is TGTGCCAGCAGCTTCCAGGGGGCCGGCTATGGCTACACCTTC. It encodes CASSFQGAGYGYTF.